The present T cell receptor (beta chain) was sequenced within a study of cytomegalovirus exposure and HLA in healthy donors. Findings and caveats of the study: Previously analyzed data showed that most TCR beta V segments were productive at a frequency of about 87% or about 30%.

The PCR employed 60 Vbeta primers together with 13 Jbeta primers. Using immunoSEQ multiplex PCR, the repertoire was profiled, and TCRdb retains in-frame clones only, with some absent. The sample shows more than 90,000 clones, approximately 58% of them seen only once. Details on this clone: Its antigen remains unidentified.

The V and J ends lost 3 bases and 5 bases, in that order; junction bases with no gene match: 9. The germline V gene encodes CDR1 SGHVS and CDR2 FQNEAQ. The CDR3 totals 15 residues. Sequenced material: PBMCs. The receptor's source is a woman in her thirties in good health and CMV-seronegative. The chain recombines TRBV7-8 with TRBJ2-7, with TRBD1 matching 8 bases. DNA of the CDR3: TGTGCCAGCAGCTTGGCCGGGACAGGCGTACACGAGCAGTACTTC. This translates into CASSLAGTGVHEQYF. Variable domain in full (rest from reference TRBV7-8 and TRBJ2-7): GAGVSQSPRYKVAKRGQDVALRCDPISGHVSLFWYQQALGQGPEFLTYFQNEAQLDKSGLPSDRFFAERPEGSVSTLKIQRTQQEDSAVYLCASSLAGTGVHEQYFGPGTRLTVT.